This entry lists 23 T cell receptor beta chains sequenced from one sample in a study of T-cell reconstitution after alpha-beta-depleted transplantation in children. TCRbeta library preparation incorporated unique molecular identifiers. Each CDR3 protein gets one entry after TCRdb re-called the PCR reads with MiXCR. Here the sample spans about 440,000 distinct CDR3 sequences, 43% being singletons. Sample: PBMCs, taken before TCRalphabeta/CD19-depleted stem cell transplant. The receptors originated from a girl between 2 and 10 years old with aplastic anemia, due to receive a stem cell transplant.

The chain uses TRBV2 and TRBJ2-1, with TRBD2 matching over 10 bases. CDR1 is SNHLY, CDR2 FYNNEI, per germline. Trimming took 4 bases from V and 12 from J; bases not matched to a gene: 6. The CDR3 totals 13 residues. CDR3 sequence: CASSVSSGGMQFF. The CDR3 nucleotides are TGTGCCAGCAGTGTTAGTAGCGGGGGGATGCAGTTCTTC.

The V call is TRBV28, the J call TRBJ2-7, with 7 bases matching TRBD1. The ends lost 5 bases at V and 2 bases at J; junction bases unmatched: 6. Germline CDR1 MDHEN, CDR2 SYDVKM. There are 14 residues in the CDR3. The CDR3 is CASSRDRPTYEQYF. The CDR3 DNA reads TGTGCCAGCAGTCGGGACAGACCTACCTACGAGCAGTACTTC.

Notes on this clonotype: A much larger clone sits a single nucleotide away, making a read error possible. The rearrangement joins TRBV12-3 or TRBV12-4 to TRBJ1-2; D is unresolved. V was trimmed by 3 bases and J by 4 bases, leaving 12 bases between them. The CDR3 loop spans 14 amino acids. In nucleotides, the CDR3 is TGTGCCAGCAGTTTCAGCGGGAGCCTCTATGGCTACACCTTC. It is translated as CASSFSGSLYGYTF.

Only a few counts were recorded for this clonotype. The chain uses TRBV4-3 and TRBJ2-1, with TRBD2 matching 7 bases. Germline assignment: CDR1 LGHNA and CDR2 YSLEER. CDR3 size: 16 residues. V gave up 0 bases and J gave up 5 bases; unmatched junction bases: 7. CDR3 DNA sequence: TGCGCCAGCAGCCAAGATGCGGGAGAGGCGGACAATGAGCAGTTCTTC. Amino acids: CASSQDAGEADNEQFF.

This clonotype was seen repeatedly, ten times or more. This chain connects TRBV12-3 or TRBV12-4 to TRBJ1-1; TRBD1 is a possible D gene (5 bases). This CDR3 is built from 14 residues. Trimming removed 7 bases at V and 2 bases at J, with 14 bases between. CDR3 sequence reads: CASTHGAGNTEAFF. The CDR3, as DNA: TGTGCCAGCACTCACGGGGCTGGAAACACTGAAGCTTTCTTT.

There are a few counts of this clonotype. The CDR3 spells CSVQVTGGISYEQYF. The DNA for the CDR3 is TGCAGCGTCCAAGTGACAGGGGGCATCTCCTACGAGCAGTACTTC. This chain uses TRBV29-1 with TRBJ2-7, with 10 bases identical to TRBD1. This CDR3 spans 15 amino acids. Trimming removed 6 bases from V and 0 bases from J; junction bases left unmatched: 8. The germline gives CDR1 SQVTM, CDR2 ANQGSEA.

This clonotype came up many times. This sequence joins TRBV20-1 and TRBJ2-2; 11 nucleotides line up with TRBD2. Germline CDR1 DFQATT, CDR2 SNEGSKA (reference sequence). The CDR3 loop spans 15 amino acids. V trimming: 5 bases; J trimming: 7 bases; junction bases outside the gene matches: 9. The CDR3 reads CSAVSGRADGGELFF. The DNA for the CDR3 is TGCAGTGCTGTTAGCGGGAGGGCCGATGGCGGGGAGCTGTTTTTT.

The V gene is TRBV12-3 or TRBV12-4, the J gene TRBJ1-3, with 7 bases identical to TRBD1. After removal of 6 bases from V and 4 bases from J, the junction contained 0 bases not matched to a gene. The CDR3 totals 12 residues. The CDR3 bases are TGTGCCAGCAGGACAGGGGGAAACACCATATATTTT. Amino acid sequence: CASRTGGNTIYF.

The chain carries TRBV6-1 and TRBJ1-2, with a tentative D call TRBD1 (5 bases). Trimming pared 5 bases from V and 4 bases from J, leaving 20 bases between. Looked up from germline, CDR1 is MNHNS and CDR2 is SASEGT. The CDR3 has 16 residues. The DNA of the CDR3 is TGTGCCAGCAGTCGCTTAGGCAAGGGACGGTCCTATGGCTACACCTTC. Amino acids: CASSRLGKGRSYGYTF.

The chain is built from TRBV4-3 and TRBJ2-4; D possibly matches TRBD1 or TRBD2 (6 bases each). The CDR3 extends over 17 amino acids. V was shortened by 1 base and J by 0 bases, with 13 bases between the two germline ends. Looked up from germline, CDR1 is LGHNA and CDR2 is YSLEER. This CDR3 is CASSQAGGGLAKNIQYF. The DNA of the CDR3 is TGCGCCAGCAGCCAAGCCGGAGGGGGACTAGCCAAAAACATTCAGTACTTC.

CDR3 loop: CASSSGQGLWTQYF. As DNA, the CDR3 is TGTGCCAGCAGTTCAGGACAGGGATTATGGACCCAGTACTTC. The V gene is TRBV28, the J gene TRBJ2-5; 8 bases are a match to TRBD1. Per the germline V gene, CDR1 is MDHEN and CDR2 is SYDVKM. There are 14 residues in the CDR3. The junction had 8 bases not matched to a gene; V was cut back by 4 bases and J by 7 bases.

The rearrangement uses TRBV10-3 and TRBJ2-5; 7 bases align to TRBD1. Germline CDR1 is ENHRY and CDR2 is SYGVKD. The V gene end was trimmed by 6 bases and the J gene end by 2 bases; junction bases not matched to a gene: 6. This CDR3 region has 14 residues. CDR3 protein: CAISRQGLQETQYF. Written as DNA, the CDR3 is TGTGCCATCAGCCGACAGGGATTGCAAGAGACCCAGTACTTC.

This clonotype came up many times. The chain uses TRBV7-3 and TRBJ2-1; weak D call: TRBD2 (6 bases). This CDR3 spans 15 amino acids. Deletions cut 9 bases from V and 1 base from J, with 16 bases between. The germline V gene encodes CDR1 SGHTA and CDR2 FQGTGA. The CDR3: CASYIGSLSYNEQFF. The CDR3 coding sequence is TGTGCCAGTTACATCGGGAGTTTGTCCTACAATGAGCAGTTCTTC.

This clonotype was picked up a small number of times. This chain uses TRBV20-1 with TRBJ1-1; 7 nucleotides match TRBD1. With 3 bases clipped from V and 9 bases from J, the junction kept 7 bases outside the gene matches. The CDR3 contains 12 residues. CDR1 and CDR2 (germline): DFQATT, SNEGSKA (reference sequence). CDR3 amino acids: CSARFNRGKAFF. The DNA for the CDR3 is TGCAGTGCTAGGTTTAACAGGGGCAAAGCTTTCTTT.

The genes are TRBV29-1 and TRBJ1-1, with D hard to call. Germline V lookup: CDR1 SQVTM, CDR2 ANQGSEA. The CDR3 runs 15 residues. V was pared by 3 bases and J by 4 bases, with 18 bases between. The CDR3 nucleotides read TGCAGCGTTGACTGGGTAGGACGGGCTGGCACTGAAGCTTTCTTT. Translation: CSVDWVGRAGTEAFF.

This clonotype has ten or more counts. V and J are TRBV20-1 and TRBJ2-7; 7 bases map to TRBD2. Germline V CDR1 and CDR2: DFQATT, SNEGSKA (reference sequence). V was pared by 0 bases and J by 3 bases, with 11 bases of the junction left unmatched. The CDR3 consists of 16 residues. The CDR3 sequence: CSARDAFGLGSYEQYF. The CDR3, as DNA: TGCAGTGCTAGAGACGCTTTCGGACTAGGTAGCTACGAGCAGTACTTC.

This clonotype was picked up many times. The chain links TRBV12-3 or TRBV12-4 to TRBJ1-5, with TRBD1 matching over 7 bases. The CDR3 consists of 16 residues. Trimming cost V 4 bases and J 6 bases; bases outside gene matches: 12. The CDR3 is CASSSFITGVGQPQHF. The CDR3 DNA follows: TGTGCCAGCAGTTCATTTATTACAGGGGTGGGTCAGCCCCAGCATTTT.

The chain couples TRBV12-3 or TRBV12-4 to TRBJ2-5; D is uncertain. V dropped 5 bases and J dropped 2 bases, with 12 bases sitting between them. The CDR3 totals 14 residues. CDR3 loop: CASSAVTVQETQYF. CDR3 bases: TGTGCCAGCAGTGCCGTGACGGTACAAGAGACCCAGTACTTC.

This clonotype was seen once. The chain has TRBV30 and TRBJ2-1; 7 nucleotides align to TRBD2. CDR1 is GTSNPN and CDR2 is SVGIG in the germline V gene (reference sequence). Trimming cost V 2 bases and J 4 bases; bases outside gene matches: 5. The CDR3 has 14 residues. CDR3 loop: CAWSSTAGYNEQFF. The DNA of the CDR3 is TGTGCCTGGAGTTCCACAGCGGGGTACAATGAGCAGTTCTTC.

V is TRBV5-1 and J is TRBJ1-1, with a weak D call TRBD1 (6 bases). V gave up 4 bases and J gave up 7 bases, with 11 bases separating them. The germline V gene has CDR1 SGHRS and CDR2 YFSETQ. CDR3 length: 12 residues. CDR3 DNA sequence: TGCGCCAGCAGCGTACAGGGTTTTGAAGCTTTCTTT. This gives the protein CASSVQGFEAFF.

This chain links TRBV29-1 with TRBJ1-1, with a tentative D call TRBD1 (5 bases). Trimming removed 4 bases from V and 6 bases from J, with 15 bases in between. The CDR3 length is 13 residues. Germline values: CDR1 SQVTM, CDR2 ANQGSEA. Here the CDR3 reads CSVVGRVGAEAFF. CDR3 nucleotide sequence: TGCAGCGTTGTCGGCAGGGTGGGCGCTGAAGCTTTCTTT. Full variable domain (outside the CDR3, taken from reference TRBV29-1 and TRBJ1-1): SAVISQKPSRDICQRGTSLTIQCQVDSQVTMMFWYRQQPGQSLTLIATANQGSEATYESGFVIDKFPISRPNLTFSTLTVSNMSPEDSSIYLCSVVGRVGAEAFFGQGTRLTVV.

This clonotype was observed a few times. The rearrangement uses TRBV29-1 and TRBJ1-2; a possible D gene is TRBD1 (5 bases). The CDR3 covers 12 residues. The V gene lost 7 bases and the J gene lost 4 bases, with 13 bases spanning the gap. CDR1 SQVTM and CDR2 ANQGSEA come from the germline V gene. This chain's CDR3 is CSEKGPAYGYTF. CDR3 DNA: TGCAGCGAAAAGGGGCCGGCCTATGGCTACACCTTC.

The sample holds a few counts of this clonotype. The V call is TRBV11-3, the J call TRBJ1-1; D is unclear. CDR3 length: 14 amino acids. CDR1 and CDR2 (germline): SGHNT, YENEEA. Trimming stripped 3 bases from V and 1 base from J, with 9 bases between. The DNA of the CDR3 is TGTGCCAGCAGCTTTGGGCGGGAGAACACTGAAGCTTTCTTT. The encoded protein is CASSFGRENTEAFF.